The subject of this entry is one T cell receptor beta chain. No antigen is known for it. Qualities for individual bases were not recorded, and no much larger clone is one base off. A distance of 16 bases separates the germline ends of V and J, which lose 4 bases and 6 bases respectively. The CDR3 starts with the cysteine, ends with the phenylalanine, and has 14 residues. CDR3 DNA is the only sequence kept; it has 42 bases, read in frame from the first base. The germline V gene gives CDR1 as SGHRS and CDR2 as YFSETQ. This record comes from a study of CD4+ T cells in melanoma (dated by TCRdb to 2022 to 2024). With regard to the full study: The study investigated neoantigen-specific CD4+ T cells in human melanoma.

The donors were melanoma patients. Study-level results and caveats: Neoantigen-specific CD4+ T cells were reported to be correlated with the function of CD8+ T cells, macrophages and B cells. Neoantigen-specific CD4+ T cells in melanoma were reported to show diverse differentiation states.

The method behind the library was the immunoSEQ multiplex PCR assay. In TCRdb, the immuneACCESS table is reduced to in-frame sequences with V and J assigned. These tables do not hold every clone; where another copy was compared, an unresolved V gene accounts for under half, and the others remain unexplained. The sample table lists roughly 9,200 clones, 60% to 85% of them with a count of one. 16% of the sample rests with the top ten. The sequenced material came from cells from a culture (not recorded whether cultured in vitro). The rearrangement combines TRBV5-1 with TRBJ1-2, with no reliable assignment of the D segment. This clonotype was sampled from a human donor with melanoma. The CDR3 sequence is CASSREWATDGYTF. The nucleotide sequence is TGCGCCAGCAGCAGGGAATGGGCAACTGATGGCTACACCTTC.